The clone carrying this T cell receptor (beta chain) was found many times. Its antigen is not known. This sample is drawn from a study of prognosis after radiotherapy for stage I lung cancer. In the study overall: A median of approximately 7 months after radiotherapy, distant metastases were seen in several patients, while no significant progression was shown by 15. Study-level points and caveats: Tumor specificity of the expanded TCR clones was not determined.

Researchers used two-round multiplex PCR to amplify TCR beta CDR3 starting from genomic DNA. First-round PCR used primers specific to each TRBV and TRBJ gene. TCRdb reprocessed the multiplex PCR reads via MiXCR and lists one record per CDR3 protein. The sample carries about 15,000 distinct CDR3 sequences, 15% to 20% recorded once. CDR3 length equals 13 residues. Germline values: CDR1 SGHDN, CDR2 FVKESK. V gave up 4 bases and J gave up 5 bases, with 11 bases separating them. The receptor was isolated from a donor aged 50 or older with non-small cell lung cancer. This chain joins TRBV14 and TRBJ2-5; no clear D gene. The starting material was PBMCs, obtained before or after stereotactic body radiation therapy (not recorded which). CDR3 nucleotide sequence: TGTGCCAGCAGCCGGCAGCTCGTGGAGACCCAGTACTTC. Translation: CASSRQLVETQYF.